The clone carrying this T cell receptor beta chain was observed a few times. Its matching antigen is unknown. The data were taken from a study of cytomegalovirus exposure and HLA in healthy donors. General study points: Most TCR sequences were seen very rarely across donors, but some public TCRs occurred in many.

Use of 60 Vbeta and 13 Jbeta primers characterized the PCR. The method was immunoSEQ multiplex PCR; TCRdb's version includes in-frame clones alone and lacks a portion of them. The sample yields roughly 99,000 clones, around four fifths seen once. The V and J ends lost 2 bases and 4 bases, in that order; junction bases with no gene match: 11. Germline V gene data show CDR1 as MNHNS and CDR2 as SASEGT. This CDR3 is built from 17 residues. The V gene is TRBV6-1, the J gene TRBJ2-5; 9 nucleotides align to TRBD1. The sequenced sample was PBMCs. The origin of this receptor is a young man in good health and CMV-seronegative. The CDR3 DNA reads TGTGCCAGCAGTGAATGGTATGGGACAGGGAATAGAGAGACCCAGTACTTC. The encoded protein is CASSEWYGTGNRETQYF.